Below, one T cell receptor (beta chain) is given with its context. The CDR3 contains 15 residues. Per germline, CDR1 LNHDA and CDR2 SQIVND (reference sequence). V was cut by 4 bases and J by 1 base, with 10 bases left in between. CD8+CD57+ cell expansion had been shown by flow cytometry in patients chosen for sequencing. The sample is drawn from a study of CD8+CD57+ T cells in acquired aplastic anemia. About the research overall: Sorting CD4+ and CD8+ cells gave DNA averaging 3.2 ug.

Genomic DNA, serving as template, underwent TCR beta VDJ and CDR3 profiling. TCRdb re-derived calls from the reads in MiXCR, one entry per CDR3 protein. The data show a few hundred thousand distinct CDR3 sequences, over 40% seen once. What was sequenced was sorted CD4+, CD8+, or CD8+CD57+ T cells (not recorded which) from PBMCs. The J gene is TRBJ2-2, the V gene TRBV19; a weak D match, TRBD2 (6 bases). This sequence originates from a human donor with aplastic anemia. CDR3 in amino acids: CASSTGDRNTGELFF. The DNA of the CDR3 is TGTGCCAGTAGTACGGGAGATCGGAACACCGGGGAGCTGTTTTTT. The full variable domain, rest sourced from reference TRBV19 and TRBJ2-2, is DGGITQSPKYLFRKEGQNVTLSCEQNLNHDAMYWYRQDPGQGLRLIYYSQIVNDFQKGDIAEGYSVSREKKESFPLTVTSAQKNPTAFYLCASSTGDRNTGELFFGEGSRLTVL.